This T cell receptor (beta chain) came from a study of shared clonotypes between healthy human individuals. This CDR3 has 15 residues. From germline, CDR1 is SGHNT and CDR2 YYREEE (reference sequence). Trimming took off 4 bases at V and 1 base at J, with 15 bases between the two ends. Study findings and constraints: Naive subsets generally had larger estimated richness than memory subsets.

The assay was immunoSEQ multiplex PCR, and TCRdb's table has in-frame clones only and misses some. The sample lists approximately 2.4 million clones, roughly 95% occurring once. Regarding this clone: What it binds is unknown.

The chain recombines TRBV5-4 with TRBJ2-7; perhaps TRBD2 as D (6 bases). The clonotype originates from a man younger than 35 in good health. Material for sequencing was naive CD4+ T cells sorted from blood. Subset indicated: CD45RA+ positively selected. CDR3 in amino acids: CASSPEGSRSYEQYF. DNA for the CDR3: TGTGCCAGCAGCCCGGAGGGAAGCCGGTCCTACGAGCAGTACTTC.